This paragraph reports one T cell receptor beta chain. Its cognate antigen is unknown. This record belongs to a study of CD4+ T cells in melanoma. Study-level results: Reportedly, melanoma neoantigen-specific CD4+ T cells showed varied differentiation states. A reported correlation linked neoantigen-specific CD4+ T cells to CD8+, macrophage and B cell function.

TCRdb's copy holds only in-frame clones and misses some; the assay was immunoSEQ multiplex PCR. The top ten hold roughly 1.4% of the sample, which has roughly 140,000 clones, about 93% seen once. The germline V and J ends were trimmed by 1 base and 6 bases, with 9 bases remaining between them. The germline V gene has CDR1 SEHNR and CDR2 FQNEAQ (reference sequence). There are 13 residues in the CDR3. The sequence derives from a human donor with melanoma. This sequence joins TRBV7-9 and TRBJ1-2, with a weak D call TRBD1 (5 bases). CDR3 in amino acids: CASSLDGHHGYTF. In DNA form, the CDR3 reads TGTGCCAGCAGCTTAGACGGACATCATGGCTACACCTTC. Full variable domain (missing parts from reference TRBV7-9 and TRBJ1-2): DTGVSQNPRHKITKRGQNVTFRCDPISEHNRLYWYRQTLGQGPEFLTYFQNEAQLEKSRLLSDRFSAERPKGSFSTLEIQRTEQGDSAMYLCASSLDGHHGYTFGSGTRLTVV.